The 27 T cell receptor beta chains below come from one sample, sequenced in a study of blood T cell repertoires in COVID-19. The data were produced by immunoSEQ multiplex PCR, yet TCRdb's version contains in-frame clones alone and is incomplete. The table lists about 120,000 clones, about nine tenths of them singletons. Sample: peripheral blood. The source is a human donor with active COVID-19. The donor label of this sample is uncertain.

V usage is TRBV6-1 and J usage is TRBJ2-7; TRBD1 aligns across 7 bases. The CDR3 totals 16 residues. Germline assignment: CDR1 MNHNS and CDR2 SASEGT. V trimming: 3 bases; J trimming: 4 bases; junction bases outside the gene matches: 12. CDR3 in DNA: TGTGCCAGCAGTGATAGGGGAAGGGGACAGATGTACGAGCAGTACTTC. Residues: CASSDRGRGQMYEQYF.

The V and J genes are TRBV11-3 and TRBJ1-1, with a weak D call TRBD1 (5 bases). Germline CDR1 and CDR2: SGHNT and YENEEA. The V end was cut by 2 bases, the J end by 2 bases, with 6 bases between. This CDR3 has 13 amino acids. The CDR3: CASSLWGNTEAFF. The CDR3 nucleotides are TGTGCCAGCAGCTTATGGGGCAACACTGAAGCTTTCTTT. The variable domain in full, completed from reference TRBV11-3 and TRBJ1-1, reads EAGVVQSPRYKIIEKKQPVAFWCNPISGHNTLYWYLQNLGQGPELLIRYENEEAVDDSQLPKDRFSAERLKGVDSTLKIQPAELGDSAVYLCASSLWGNTEAFFGQGTRLTVV.

The chain joins TRBV7-2 to TRBJ2-3; D is unclear. Germline V gene lookup returns CDR1 SGHTA and CDR2 FQGNSA. V was pared by 5 bases and J by 3 bases, with 3 bases between. The length of the CDR3 is 11 residues. CDR3 sequence: CASSQTDTQYF. The CDR3 nucleotides read TGTGCCAGCAGCCAGACAGATACGCAGTATTTT.

The chain has TRBV6-2 or TRBV6-3 and TRBJ2-1; TRBD1 is a possible D gene (5 bases). The CDR3 runs 16 residues. V was trimmed by 0 bases and J by 4 bases, leaving 13 bases between them. CDR1 is MNHEY and CDR2 is SVGEGT in the germline V gene. CDR3 coding DNA: TGTGCCAGCAGTTACTCGATGTTGGACACTTACAATGAGCAGTTCTTC. This translates into CASSYSMLDTYNEQFF.

This chain links TRBV7-2 with TRBJ2-7, with TRBD1 matching 10 bases. V lost 2 bases to trimming and J lost 2 bases; unmatched junction nucleotides: 3. The CDR3 contains 15 residues. Germline V CDR1 and CDR2: SGHTA, FQGNSA. The CDR3 DNA reads as TGTGCCAGCAGCTTAAGTGGGACAGGGGCCTACGAGCAGTACTTC. Residues: CASSLSGTGAYEQYF.

The genes are TRBV9 and TRBJ2-1, with D perhaps matching TRBD1 (6 bases). This CDR3 has 15 amino acids. Germline assignment: CDR1 SGDLS and CDR2 YYNGEE. V was clipped by 4 bases and J by 2 bases, with 13 bases between them. DNA of the CDR3: TGTGCCAGCAGCCTCTTCGACAGGACCTACAATGAGCAGTTCTTC. Protein: CASSLFDRTYNEQFF.

The chain employs TRBV6-5 and TRBJ2-1, with D tentatively TRBD1 (6 bases). The V gene lost 6 bases and the J gene lost 0 bases, with 12 bases spanning the gap. This CDR3 is 15 amino acids long. Germline CDR1 MNHEY, CDR2 SVGAGI. The CDR3 reads CASSDRFSSYNEQFF. The CDR3 coding sequence is TGTGCCAGCAGCGACAGGTTTAGCTCCTACAATGAGCAGTTCTTC.

This clone was observed a single time. The chain links TRBV2 to TRBJ2-3, with D perhaps matching TRBD1 (5 bases). This CDR3 spans 13 amino acids. V lost 10 bases, J lost 2 bases, and 13 bases lay in between. Germline CDR1 is SNHLY and CDR2 is FYNNEI. The CDR3 coding sequence is TGTGCCACGAAACAGGACAACACAGATACGCAGTATTTT. Protein product: CATKQDNTDTQYF. The variable domain in full, completed from reference TRBV2 and TRBJ2-3, reads EPEVTQTPSHQVTQMGQEVILRCVPISNHLYFYWYRQILGQKVEFLVSFYNNEISEKSEIFDDQFSVERPDGSNFTLKIRSTKLEDSAMYFCATKQDNTDTQYFGPGTRLTVL.

CDR3 loop: CASSTAGQSGFETQYF. CDR3 coding DNA: TGTGCCAGCAGTACGGCGGGACAGTCCGGTTTTGAAACCCAGTACTTC. This sequence joins TRBV28 and TRBJ2-5, with a possible D match to TRBD1 (7 bases). Germline-derived CDR1 and CDR2 are MDHEN and SYDVKM. The CDR3 loop spans 16 amino acids. V was shortened by 5 bases and J by 8 bases, with 24 bases between the two germline ends.

The J gene is TRBJ2-5, the V gene TRBV4-3; the D gene is possibly TRBD2 (6 bases). Trimming shortened V by 3 bases and J by 5 bases, and 16 bases separated the two germline ends. This CDR3 contains 15 residues. The germline V gene has CDR1 LGHNA and CDR2 YSLEER. The CDR3 region has the DNA TGCGCCAGCAGCCAGTCACTAGCTCTTGGGGAGACCCAGTACTTC. It codes for CASSQSLALGETQYF.

This sequence joins TRBV9 and TRBJ1-3; 7 nucleotides align to TRBD1. J was trimmed by 2 bases and V by 0 bases; bases with no gene match: 5. From germline, CDR1 is SGDLS and CDR2 YYNGEE. The length of the CDR3 is 16 residues. The CDR3 nucleotides read TGTGCCAGCAGCGTAGGTGAGGGGGCTGCTGGAAACACCATATATTTT. Translating it yields CASSVGEGAAGNTIYF.

The rearrangement joins TRBV3-1 (or the pseudogene TRBV3-2) to TRBJ2-2; D is uncertain. The V and J ends lost 2 bases and 4 bases respectively, with 14 bases between them. This CDR3 comprises 16 residues. CDR1 LGHDT and CDR2 YNNKEL come from the germline V gene (reference sequence). The CDR3 is CASSQLSAARTGELFF. In DNA, the CDR3 is TGTGCCAGCAGCCAATTAAGCGCAGCCCGCACCGGGGAGCTGTTTTTT.

V is TRBV9 and J is TRBJ1-2, with 8 bases lining up with TRBD1. The germline CDR1 and CDR2 sequences are SGDLS and YYNGEE. CDR3 size: 13 residues. With V trimmed by 6 bases and J by 7 bases, 8 bases remained unmatched. This CDR3 is CASTLGQGLGYTF. CDR3 sequence (DNA): TGTGCCAGCACCCTAGGACAGGGCCTTGGCTACACCTTC.

The chain couples TRBV5-1 to TRBJ1-2; 7 bases are a match to TRBD1. The CDR3 is made up of 12 amino acids. Germline CDR1 reads SGHRS; CDR2 reads YFSETQ. Unmatched junction bases numbered 11, after V lost 4 bases and J lost 14 bases. This chain's CDR3 is CASSRPTGQPTF. CDR3 nucleotides: TGCGCCAGCAGCCGCCCCACGGGACAGCCAACCTTC.

This chain links TRBV5-4 with TRBJ2-3, with TRBD2 as a possible D gene (7 bases). The germline V gene encodes CDR1 SGHNT and CDR2 YYREEE (reference sequence). The CDR3 is made up of 11 amino acids. Trimming took off 2 bases at V and 15 bases at J, with 13 bases between the two ends. The CDR3 reads CASSFGGPNYF. The CDR3 coding sequence is TGTGCCAGCAGCTTCGGGGGGCCGAACTATTTT.

Comments on this clone: Other nucleotide sequences in the sample specify the same CDR3. This chain uses TRBV19 with TRBJ2-7; 11 positions match TRBD1. CDR1 is LNHDA and CDR2 is SQIVND in the germline V gene (reference sequence). Trimming removed 5 bases from V and 4 bases from J; junction bases left unmatched: 7. This CDR3 has 15 residues. CDR3 sequence reads: CASSPGTGGSYEQYF. The CDR3, as DNA: TGTGCCAGTAGTCCAGGGACAGGGGGTTCGTACGAGCAGTACTTC.

This sequence joins TRBV9 and TRBJ2-3; 8 bases agree with TRBD2. The CDR3 consists of 16 residues. Trimming at V came to 1 base and at J to 0 bases, leaving 4 bases not matched to a gene. The germline V gene has CDR1 SGDLS and CDR2 YYNGEE. The CDR3, as DNA: TGTGCCAGCAGCGTATTAGCGGGGACTAGCACAGATACGCAGTATTTT. The encoded protein is CASSVLAGTSTDTQYF.

The V gene is TRBV3-1 (or the pseudogene TRBV3-2), the J gene TRBJ1-1; D is possibly TRBD1 (5 bases). Germline CDR1 and CDR2: LGHDT and YNNKEL (reference sequence). V was clipped by 5 bases and J by 8 bases, with 9 bases between them. The CDR3 spans 11 residues. CDR3 protein: CASSFRGEAFF. The CDR3 DNA follows: TGTGCCAGCAGCTTCCGGGGGGAAGCTTTCTTT.

The rearrangement links TRBV5-1 to TRBJ1-6; D may be TRBD1 (6 bases). The CDR3 loop spans 17 amino acids. The germline V gene encodes CDR1 SGHRS and CDR2 YFSETQ. V was shortened by 4 bases and J by 0 bases, with 14 bases between the two germline ends. The CDR3 protein is CASSLGQISSYNSPLHF. CDR3 bases: TGCGCCAGCAGCCTAGGACAGATAAGCTCCTATAATTCACCCCTCCACTTT.

The chain couples TRBV19 to TRBJ2-1; TRBD2 matches 14 bases. Losses at the gene ends were 6 bases for V and 9 bases for J; bases not matched to a gene: 4. Looked up from germline, CDR1 is LNHDA and CDR2 is SQIVND (reference sequence). The CDR3 length is 14 residues. The CDR3 protein is CASRPGLAGVEQFF. The CDR3 nucleotides are TGTGCCAGTAGGCCGGGACTAGCGGGGGTTGAGCAGTTCTTC.

The chain recombines TRBV12-3 or TRBV12-4 with TRBJ1-1; possible D gene TRBD1, 5 bases. Trimming stripped 3 bases from V and 3 bases from J, with 8 bases between. The CDR3 loop spans 13 amino acids. This CDR3 is CASSLGGDTEAFF. The CDR3 bases are TGTGCCAGCAGTTTGGGGGGGGACACTGAAGCTTTCTTT.

In DNA form, the CDR3 reads TGCGCCAGCAGCTTGGTGGGGCCGCAAGAGACCCAGTACTTC. Protein sequence: CASSLVGPQETQYF. The rearrangement uses TRBV5-1 and TRBJ2-5; the D gene is possibly TRBD1 (5 bases). The CDR3 consists of 14 residues. Between the trimmed V and J ends, which lost 0 bases and 2 bases, there was a span of 8 bases. Germline values: CDR1 SGHRS, CDR2 YFSETQ.

This chain links TRBV18 with TRBJ2-7; D is unresolved. The CDR3 runs to 13 residues. The V end was cut by 4 bases, the J end by 2 bases, with 9 bases between. Per germline, CDR1 KGHSH and CDR2 LQKENI. In DNA, the CDR3 is TGTGCCAGCTCACATCCAGAAACCTACGAGCAGTACTTC. Its protein is CASSHPETYEQYF.

The genes are TRBV28 and TRBJ1-5; D is unresolved. Germline-derived CDR1 and CDR2 are MDHEN and SYDVKM. This CDR3 contains 15 residues. Trimming took 5 bases from V and 2 from J, leaving 13 bases between them. CDR3 sequence reads: CASSEYRRGNQPQHF. In DNA form, the CDR3 reads TGTGCCAGCAGTGAGTATCGGAGGGGCAATCAGCCCCAGCATTTT.

This rearrangement joins TRBV7-2 to TRBJ1-2; 8 nucleotides line up with TRBD1. The CDR3 loop spans 15 amino acids. Looked up from germline, CDR1 is SGHTA and CDR2 is FQGNSA. V lost 5 bases, J lost 2 bases, and 7 bases stayed unmatched. CDR3 region: CASSQKRQGNYGYTF. CDR3 in DNA: TGTGCCAGCAGCCAAAAAAGACAGGGGAACTATGGCTACACCTTC.

The V call is TRBV18, the J call TRBJ2-3, with D perhaps TRBD2 (5 bases). The CDR3 extends over 16 amino acids. Deletions cut 0 bases from V and 2 bases from J, with 12 bases between. Germline lookup yields CDR1 KGHSH and CDR2 LQKENI. The CDR3: CASSPPRVLHTDTQYF. The CDR3 DNA reads as TGTGCCAGCTCACCACCGCGGGTCCTGCACACAGATACGCAGTATTTT.

The gene calls are TRBV30 and TRBJ1-5; D may be TRBD1 (5 bases). V lost 0 bases to trimming and J lost 0 bases, with 12 bases between them. CDR3 length equals 16 residues. Germline V gene lookup returns CDR1 GTSNPN and CDR2 SVGIG (reference sequence). The CDR3 DNA follows: TGTGCCTGGAGTGTACATGCGGGGACTAGCAATCAGCCCCAGCATTTT. Its translation is CAWSVHAGTSNQPQHF.